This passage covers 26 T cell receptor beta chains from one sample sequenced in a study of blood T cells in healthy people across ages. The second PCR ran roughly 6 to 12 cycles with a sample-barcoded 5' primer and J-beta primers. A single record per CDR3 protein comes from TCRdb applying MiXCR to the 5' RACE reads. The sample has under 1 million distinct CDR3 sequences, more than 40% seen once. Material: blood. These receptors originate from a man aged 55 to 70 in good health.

The chain's CDR3 is CASSQVTDTQYF. For the CDR3, the DNA is TGTGCCAGCAGCCAAGTCACAGATACGCAGTATTTT. The genes are TRBV3-1 and TRBJ2-3; D unresolved. The germline CDR1 and CDR2 sequences are LGHDT and YNNKEL (reference sequence). Between the trimmed V and J ends, which lost 1 base and 2 bases, there was a span of 1 base. The CDR3 is made up of 12 amino acids.

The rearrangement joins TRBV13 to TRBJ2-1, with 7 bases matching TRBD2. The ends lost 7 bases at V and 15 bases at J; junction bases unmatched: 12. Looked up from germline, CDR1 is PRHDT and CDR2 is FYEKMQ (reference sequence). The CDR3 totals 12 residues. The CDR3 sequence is CASTPTGGPVFF. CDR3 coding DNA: TGTGCCAGCACCCCCACGGGGGGACCGGTGTTCTTC.

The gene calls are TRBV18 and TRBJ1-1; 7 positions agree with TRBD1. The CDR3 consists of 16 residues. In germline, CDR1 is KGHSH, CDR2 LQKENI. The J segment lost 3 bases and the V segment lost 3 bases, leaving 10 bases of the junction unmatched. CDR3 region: CASSPRQQGWDTEAFF. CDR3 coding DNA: TGTGCCAGCTCACCGCGACAACAGGGGTGGGACACTGAAGCTTTCTTT.

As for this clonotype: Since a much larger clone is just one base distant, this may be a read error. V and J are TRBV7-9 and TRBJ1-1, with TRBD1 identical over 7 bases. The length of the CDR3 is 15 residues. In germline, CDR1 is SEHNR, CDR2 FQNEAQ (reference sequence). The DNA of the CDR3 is TGTGCCGGCAGCTCCCAATCCGGGGACAGCACTGAAGCTTTCTTT. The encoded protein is CAGSSQSGDSTEAFF.

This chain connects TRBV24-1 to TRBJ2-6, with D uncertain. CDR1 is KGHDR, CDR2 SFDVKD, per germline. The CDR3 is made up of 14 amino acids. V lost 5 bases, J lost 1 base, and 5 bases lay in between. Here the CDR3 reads CATSGASGANVLTF. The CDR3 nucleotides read TGTGCCACCAGTGGTGCTTCTGGGGCCAACGTCCTGACTTTC.

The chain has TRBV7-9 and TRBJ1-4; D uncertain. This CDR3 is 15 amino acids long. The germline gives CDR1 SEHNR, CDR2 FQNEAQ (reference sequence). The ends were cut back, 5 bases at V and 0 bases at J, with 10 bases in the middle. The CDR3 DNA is TGTGCCAGCAGCCCCCCGGGGACAACTAATGAAAAACTGTTTTTT. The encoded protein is CASSPPGTTNEKLFF. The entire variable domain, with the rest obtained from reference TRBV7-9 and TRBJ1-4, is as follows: DTGVSQNPRHKITKRGQNVTFRCDPISEHNRLYWYRQTLGQGPEFLTYFQNEAQLEKSRLLSDRFSAERPKGSFSTLEIQRTEQGDSAMYLCASSPPGTTNEKLFFGSGTQLSVL.

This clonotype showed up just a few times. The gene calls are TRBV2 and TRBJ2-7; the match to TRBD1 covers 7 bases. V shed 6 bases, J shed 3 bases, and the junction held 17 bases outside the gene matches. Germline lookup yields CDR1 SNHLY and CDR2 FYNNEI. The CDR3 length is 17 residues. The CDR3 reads CASSRAGGTFQGYEQYF. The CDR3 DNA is TGTGCCAGCAGCCGAGCAGGGGGAACGTTTCAGGGCTACGAGCAGTACTTC.

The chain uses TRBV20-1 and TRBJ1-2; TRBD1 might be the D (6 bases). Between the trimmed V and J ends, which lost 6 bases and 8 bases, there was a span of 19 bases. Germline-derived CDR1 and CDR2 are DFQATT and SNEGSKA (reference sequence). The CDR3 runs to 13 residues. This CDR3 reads CSARTAVVSGYTF. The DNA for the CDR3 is TGCAGTGCGCGGACAGCCGTTGTATCAGGCTACACCTTC.

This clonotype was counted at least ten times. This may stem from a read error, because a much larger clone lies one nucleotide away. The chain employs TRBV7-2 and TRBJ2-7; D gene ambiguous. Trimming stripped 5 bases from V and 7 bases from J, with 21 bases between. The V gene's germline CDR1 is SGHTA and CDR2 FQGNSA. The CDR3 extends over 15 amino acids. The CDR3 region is CASSLLGGEYNEQYF. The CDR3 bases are TGTGCCAGCAGCCTGTTAGGCGGAGAGTACAATGAGCAGTACTTC.

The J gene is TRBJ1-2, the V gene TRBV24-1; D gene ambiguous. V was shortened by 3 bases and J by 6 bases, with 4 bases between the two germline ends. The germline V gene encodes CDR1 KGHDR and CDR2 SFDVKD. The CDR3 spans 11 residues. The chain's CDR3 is CATSDLDGYTF. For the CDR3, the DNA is TGTGCCACCAGTGATCTCGATGGCTACACCTTC.

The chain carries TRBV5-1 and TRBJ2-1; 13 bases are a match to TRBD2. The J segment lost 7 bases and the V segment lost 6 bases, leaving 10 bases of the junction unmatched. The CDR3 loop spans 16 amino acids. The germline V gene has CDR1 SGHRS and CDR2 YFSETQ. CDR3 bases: TGCGCCAGCACCTGGACTAGCGGGGGCTCCGGGAATGAGCAGTTCTTC. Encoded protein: CASTWTSGGSGNEQFF.

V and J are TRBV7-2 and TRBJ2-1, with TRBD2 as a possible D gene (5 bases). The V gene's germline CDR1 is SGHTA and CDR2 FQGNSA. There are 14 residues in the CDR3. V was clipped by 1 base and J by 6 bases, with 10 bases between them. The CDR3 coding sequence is TGTGCCAGCAGCTTAGTCCGGAGCGGCAATGAGCAGTTCTTC. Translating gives CASSLVRSGNEQFF.

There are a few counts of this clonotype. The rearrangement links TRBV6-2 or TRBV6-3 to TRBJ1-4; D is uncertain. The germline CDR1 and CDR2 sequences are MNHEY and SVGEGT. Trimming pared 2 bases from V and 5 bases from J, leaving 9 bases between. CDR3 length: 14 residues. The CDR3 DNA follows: TGTGCCAGCAGTTACCGTCAAGACAATGAAAAACTGTTTTTT. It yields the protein CASSYRQDNEKLFF.

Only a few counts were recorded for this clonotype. CDR3: CASSLRPGLYNEQFF. CDR3 sequence (DNA): TGTGCCAGCAGCTTACGGCCGGGGCTCTACAATGAGCAGTTCTTC. The V and J genes are TRBV7-3 and TRBJ2-1; D is perhaps TRBD1 or TRBD2 (5 bases each). V gave up 2 bases and J gave up 3 bases, with 11 bases separating them. The CDR3 has 15 amino acids. Germline V CDR1 and CDR2: SGHTA, FQGTGA.

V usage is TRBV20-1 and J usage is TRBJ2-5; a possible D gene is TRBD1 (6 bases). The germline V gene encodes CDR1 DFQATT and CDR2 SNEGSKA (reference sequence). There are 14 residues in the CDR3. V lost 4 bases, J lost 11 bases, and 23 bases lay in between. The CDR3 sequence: CSATTGTPYNEQYF. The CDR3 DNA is TGCAGTGCTACCACCGGGACACCTTACAATGAGCAGTACTTC.

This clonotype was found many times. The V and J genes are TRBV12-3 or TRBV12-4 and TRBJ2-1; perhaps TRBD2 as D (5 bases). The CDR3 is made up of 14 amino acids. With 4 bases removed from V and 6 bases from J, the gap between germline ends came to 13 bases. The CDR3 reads CASSYRVEGNEQFF. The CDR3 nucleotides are TGTGCCAGCAGTTACCGGGTCGAGGGCAATGAGCAGTTCTTC.

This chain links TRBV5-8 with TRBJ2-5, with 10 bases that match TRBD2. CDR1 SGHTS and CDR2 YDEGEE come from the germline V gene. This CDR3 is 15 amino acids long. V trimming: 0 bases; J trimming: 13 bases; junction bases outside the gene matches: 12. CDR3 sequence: CASSLEASGGLLRYF. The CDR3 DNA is TGTGCCAGCAGCTTGGAGGCTAGCGGGGGTCTTTTACGGTACTTC. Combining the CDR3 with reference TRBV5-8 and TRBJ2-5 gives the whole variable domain EAGVTQSPTHLIKTRGQQATLRCSPISGHTSVYWYQQALGLGLQFLLWYDEGEERNRGNFPPRFSGRQFPNYSSELNVNALELEDSALYLCASSLEASGGLLRYFGPGTRLLVL.

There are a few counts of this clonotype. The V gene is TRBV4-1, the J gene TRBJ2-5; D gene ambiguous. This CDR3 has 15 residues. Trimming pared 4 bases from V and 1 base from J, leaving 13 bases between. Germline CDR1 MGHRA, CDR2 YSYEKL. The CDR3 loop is CASSRSLDGQETQYF. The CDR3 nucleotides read TGCGCCAGCAGCCGATCCCTGGACGGCCAAGAGACCCAGTACTTC.

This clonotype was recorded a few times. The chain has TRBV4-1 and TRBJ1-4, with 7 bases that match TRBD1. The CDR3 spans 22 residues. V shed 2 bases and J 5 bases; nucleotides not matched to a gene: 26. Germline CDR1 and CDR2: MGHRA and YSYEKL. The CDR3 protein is CASSQKPEAGDRLPNKNEKLFF. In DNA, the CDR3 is TGCGCCAGCAGCCAAAAGCCGGAAGCCGGGGACAGACTTCCTAACAAGAATGAAAAACTGTTTTTT.

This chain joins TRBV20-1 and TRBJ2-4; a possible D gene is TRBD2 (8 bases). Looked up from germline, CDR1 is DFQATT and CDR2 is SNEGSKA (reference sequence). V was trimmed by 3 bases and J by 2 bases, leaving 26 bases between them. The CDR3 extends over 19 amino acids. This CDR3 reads CSASGPSGTAGASKNIQYF. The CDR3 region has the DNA TGCAGTGCTAGCGGTCCCTCCGGGACAGCGGGAGCATCCAAAAACATTCAGTACTTC.

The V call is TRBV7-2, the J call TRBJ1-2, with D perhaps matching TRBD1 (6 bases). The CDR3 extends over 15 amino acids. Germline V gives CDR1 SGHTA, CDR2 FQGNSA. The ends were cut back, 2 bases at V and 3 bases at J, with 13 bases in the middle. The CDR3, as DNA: TGTGCCAGCAGCTTAAGACCAGGGGCCGACTATGGCTACACCTTC. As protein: CASSLRPGADYGYTF.

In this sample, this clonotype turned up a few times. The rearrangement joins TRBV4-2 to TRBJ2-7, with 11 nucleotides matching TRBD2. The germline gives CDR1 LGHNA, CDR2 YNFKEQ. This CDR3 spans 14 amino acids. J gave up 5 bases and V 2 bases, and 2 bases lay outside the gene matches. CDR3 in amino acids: CASSQRLAGNEQYF. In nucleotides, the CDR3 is TGTGCCAGCAGCCAACGACTAGCGGGGAACGAGCAGTACTTC.

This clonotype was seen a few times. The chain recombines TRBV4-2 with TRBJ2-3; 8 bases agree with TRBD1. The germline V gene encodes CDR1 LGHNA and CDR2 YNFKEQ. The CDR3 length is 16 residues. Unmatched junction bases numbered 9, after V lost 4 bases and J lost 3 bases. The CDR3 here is CASSRRTGSETDTQYF. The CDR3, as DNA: TGTGCCAGCAGCCGCCGGACAGGGTCAGAGACAGATACGCAGTATTTT.

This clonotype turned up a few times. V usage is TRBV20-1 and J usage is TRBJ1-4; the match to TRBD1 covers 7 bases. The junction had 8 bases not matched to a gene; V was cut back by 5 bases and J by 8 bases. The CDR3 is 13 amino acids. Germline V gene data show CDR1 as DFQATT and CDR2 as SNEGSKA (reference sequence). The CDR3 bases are TGCAGTGCTTACAGGGGAGATGACGAAAAACTGTTTTTT. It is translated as CSAYRGDDEKLFF.

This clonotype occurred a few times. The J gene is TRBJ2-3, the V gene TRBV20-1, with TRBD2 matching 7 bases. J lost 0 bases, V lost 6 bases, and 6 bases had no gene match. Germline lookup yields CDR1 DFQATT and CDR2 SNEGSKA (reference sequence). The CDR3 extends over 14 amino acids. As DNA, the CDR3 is TGCAGTGCCGGGGGGACCCCAAGCACAGATACGCAGTATTTT. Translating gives CSAGGTPSTDTQYF.

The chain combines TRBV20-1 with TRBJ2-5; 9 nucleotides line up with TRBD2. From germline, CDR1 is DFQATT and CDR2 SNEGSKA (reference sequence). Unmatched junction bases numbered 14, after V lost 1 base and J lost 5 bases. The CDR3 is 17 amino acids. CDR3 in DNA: TGCAGTGCTAGAGGTTGGGCTAGCGGGGTGATAACGGAGACCCAGTACTTC. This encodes CSARGWASGVITETQYF.